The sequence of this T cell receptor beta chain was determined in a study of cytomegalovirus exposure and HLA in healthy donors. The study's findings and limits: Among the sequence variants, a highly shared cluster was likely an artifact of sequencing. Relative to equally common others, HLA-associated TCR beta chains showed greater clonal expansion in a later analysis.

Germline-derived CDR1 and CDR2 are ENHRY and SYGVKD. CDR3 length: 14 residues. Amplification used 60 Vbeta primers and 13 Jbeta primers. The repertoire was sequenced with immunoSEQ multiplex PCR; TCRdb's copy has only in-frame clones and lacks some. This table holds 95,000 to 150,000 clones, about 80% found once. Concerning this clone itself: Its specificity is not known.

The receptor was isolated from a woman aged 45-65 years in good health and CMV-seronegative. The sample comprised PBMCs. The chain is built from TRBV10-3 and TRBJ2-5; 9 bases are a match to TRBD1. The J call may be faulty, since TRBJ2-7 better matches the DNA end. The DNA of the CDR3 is TGTGCCTCTACAGGGGGCGGAACCCACTACGAGCAGTACTTC. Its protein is CASTGGGTHYEQYF.